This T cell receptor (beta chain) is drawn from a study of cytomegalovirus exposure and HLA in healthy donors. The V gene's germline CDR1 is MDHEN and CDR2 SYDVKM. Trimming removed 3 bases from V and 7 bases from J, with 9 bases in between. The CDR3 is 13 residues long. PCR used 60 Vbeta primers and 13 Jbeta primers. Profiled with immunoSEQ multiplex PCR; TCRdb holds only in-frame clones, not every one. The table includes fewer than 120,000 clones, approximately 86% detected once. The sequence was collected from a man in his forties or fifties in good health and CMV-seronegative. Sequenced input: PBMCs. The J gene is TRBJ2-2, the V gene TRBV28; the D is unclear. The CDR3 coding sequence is TGTGCCAGCAGTTTCCAGTCCTTCGGGGAGCTGTTTTTT. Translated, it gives CASSFQSFGELFF.